Below are 27 T cell receptor beta chains sequenced from a single sample in a study of blood T cell repertoires in COVID-19. Some clones are missing from TCRdb's copy, which holds only in-frame ones; the method was immunoSEQ multiplex PCR. Of roughly 87,000 clones listed, more than 70% are singletons. Material for sequencing was peripheral blood. The source of these receptors is a man between 60 and 70 years old with acute or convalescent COVID-19.

V is TRBV5-1 and J is TRBJ1-5; D might be TRBD1 (5 bases). The germline V and J ends were trimmed by 1 base and 5 bases, with 10 bases remaining between them. The germline gives CDR1 SGHRS, CDR2 YFSETQ. CDR3 length: 14 residues. The CDR3 DNA follows: TGCGCCAGCAGCTTGCTGGGGGGGGATCAGCCCCAGCATTTT. It codes for CASSLLGGDQPQHF.

V is TRBV12-3 or TRBV12-4 and J is TRBJ1-1; D might be TRBD1 (6 bases). CDR3 length: 13 residues. V was pared by 5 bases and J by 1 base, with 8 bases between. The CDR3 DNA follows: TGTGCCAGCAGTCCGGGACAGAACACTGAAGCTTTCTTT. This gives the protein CASSPGQNTEAFF.

This clone was seen a single time. The V and J genes are TRBV28 and TRBJ2-3; TRBD2 aligns across 8 bases. Germline V gene lookup returns CDR1 MDHEN and CDR2 SYDVKM. V shed 10 bases, J shed 5 bases, and the junction held 11 bases outside the gene matches. The CDR3 loop spans 14 amino acids. CDR3 DNA: TGTGCCACACTCCCGGGACTAGTGGTAGATACGCAGTATTTT. Translating gives CATLPGLVVDTQYF.

This clone has a single count. The chain joins TRBV5-1 to TRBJ1-6, with 10 bases lining up with TRBD1. The CDR3 contains 15 residues. CDR1 is SGHRS and CDR2 is YFSETQ in the germline V gene. Trimming at V came to 4 bases and at J to 10 bases, leaving 8 bases not matched to a gene. This CDR3 is CASSREGQGSSPLHF. As DNA, the CDR3 is TGCGCCAGCAGCCGGGAGGGACAGGGGAGCTCACCCCTCCACTTT.

This clone has more than one count but fewer than ten. The J gene is TRBJ1-6, the V gene TRBV19, with TRBD1 as a possible D gene (5 bases). This CDR3 contains 14 residues. V was cut by 2 bases and J by 15 bases, with 17 bases left in between. Germline assignment: CDR1 LNHDA and CDR2 SQIVND (reference sequence). CDR3: CASSISGGVQGLHF. In DNA form, the CDR3 reads TGTGCCAGTAGTATAAGTGGTGGTGTCCAGGGCCTCCACTTT.

The rearrangement uses TRBV7-2 and TRBJ2-5; D is unresolved. Trimming took off 5 bases at V and 0 bases at J, with 10 bases between the two ends. The CDR3 sequence is 14 residues long. Germline loops: CDR1 SGHTA, CDR2 FQGNSA. DNA for the CDR3: TGTGCCAGCAGCCCCGTTCAGTACCAAGAGACCCAGTACTTC. This translates into CASSPVQYQETQYF.

The rearrangement uses TRBV9 and TRBJ2-3; TRBD2 might be the D (5 bases). The germline gives CDR1 SGDLS, CDR2 YYNGEE. The CDR3 loop spans 18 amino acids. Trimming pared 1 base from V and 1 base from J, leaving 19 bases between. The CDR3: CASSVSIGPEGGTDTQYF. CDR3 DNA sequence: TGTGCCAGCAGCGTATCCATAGGGCCCGAGGGTGGCACAGATACGCAGTATTTT.

This clone appeared once. V usage is TRBV10-3 and J usage is TRBJ2-7; D unclear. Germline-derived CDR1 and CDR2 are ENHRY and SYGVKD. The ends were cut back, 4 bases at V and 0 bases at J, with 7 bases in the middle. This CDR3 is built from 13 residues. In DNA, the CDR3 is TGTGCCATCAGTGTGGGCAGCTCCTACGAGCAGTACTTC. Amino acids: CAISVGSSYEQYF.

The genes are TRBV6-5 and TRBJ2-7, with D uncertain. The V and J ends lost 6 bases and 0 bases respectively, with 9 bases between them. Looked up from germline, CDR1 is MNHEY and CDR2 is SVGAGI. The CDR3 is 13 amino acids. The CDR3 here is CASSLTNSYEQYF. CDR3 bases: TGTGCCAGCAGCCTTACAAACTCCTACGAGCAGTACTTC.

The J gene is TRBJ1-2, the V gene TRBV5-4; TRBD1 aligns across 9 bases. The V and J ends lost 0 bases and 7 bases, in that order; junction bases with no gene match: 10. Germline CDR1 is SGHNT and CDR2 is YYREEE (reference sequence). There are 16 residues in the CDR3. CDR3 loop: CASSLGPPGQGSGYTF. Here the CDR3 DNA reads TGTGCCAGCAGCTTGGGACCCCCGGGACAGGGTTCTGGCTACACCTTC.

The rearrangement uses TRBV3-1 (or the pseudogene TRBV3-2) and TRBJ1-6; D might be TRBD1 (5 bases). Trimming cost V 2 bases and J 3 bases, with 14 bases left between them. CDR1 and CDR2 (germline): LGHDT, YNNKEL (reference sequence). The CDR3 loop spans 17 amino acids. As DNA, the CDR3 is TGTGCCAGCAGCCAATTATATGGGCAGGGCTATAATTCACCCCTCCACTTT. It specifies CASSQLYGQGYNSPLHF.

The V gene is TRBV29-1, the J gene TRBJ2-5, with 7 bases lining up with TRBD1. The CDR3 has 15 amino acids. Germline V gene sequence: CDR1 SQVTM, CDR2 ANQGSEA. V lost 6 bases, J lost 7 bases, and 17 bases stayed unmatched. CDR3 protein: CSVDGTDRGIGTQYF. The CDR3 DNA reads as TGCAGCGTGGACGGGACAGATAGGGGTATTGGGACCCAGTACTTC. Based on the CDR3 plus reference TRBV29-1 and TRBJ2-5, the full variable domain is SAVISQKPSRDICQRGTSLTIQCQVDSQVTMMFWYRQQPGQSLTLIATANQGSEATYESGFVIDKFPISRPNLTFSTLTVSNMSPEDSSIYLCSVDGTDRGIGTQYFGPGTRLLVL.

The CDR3 reads CASSQDLTTNYGYTF. The DNA for the CDR3 is TGTGCCAGCAGCCAAGATCTGACAACTAACTATGGCTACACCTTC. The chain joins TRBV3-1 (or the pseudogene TRBV3-2) to TRBJ1-2, with D uncertain. Germline V gives CDR1 LGHDT, CDR2 YNNKEL (reference sequence). CDR3 length: 15 residues. The ends were cut back, 0 bases at V and 0 bases at J, with 8 bases in the middle.

V is TRBV5-1 and J is TRBJ1-1; possible D gene TRBD1, 6 bases. This CDR3 comprises 14 residues. Trimming shortened V by 2 bases and J by 2 bases, and 10 bases separated the two germline ends. Germline V gene sequence: CDR1 SGHRS, CDR2 YFSETQ. The CDR3 protein is CASSFGQYNTEAFF. DNA for the CDR3: TGCGCCAGCAGCTTCGGACAGTATAACACTGAAGCTTTCTTT.

The rearrangement links TRBV6-5 to TRBJ1-2, with 7 bases that match TRBD1. There are 14 residues in the CDR3. V was pared by 5 bases and J by 4 bases, with 7 bases of the junction left unmatched. Germline CDR1 is MNHEY and CDR2 is SVGAGI. CDR3 protein: CASSQPGQSYGYTF. For the CDR3, the DNA is TGTGCCAGCAGTCAACCGGGACAGAGCTATGGCTACACCTTC.

V is TRBV2 and J is TRBJ2-7; weak D call: TRBD2 (6 bases). Germline loops: CDR1 SNHLY, CDR2 FYNNEI. There are 15 residues in the CDR3. Between the trimmed V and J ends, which lost 6 bases and 1 base, there was a span of 16 bases. CDR3 residues: CASSHRGTHSYEQYF. The CDR3, as DNA: TGTGCCAGCAGCCACCGGGGGACCCATTCCTACGAGCAGTACTTC.

The chain couples TRBV11-2 to TRBJ2-2, with TRBD1 matching over 11 bases. Losses at the gene ends were 6 bases for V and 4 bases for J; bases not matched to a gene: 4. Looked up from germline, CDR1 is SGHAT and CDR2 is FQNNGV. The CDR3 is 15 residues long. The CDR3 sequence is CASRGTGGATGELFF. The CDR3 region has the DNA TGTGCCAGCAGGGGGACAGGGGGGGCCACCGGGGAGCTGTTTTTT.

This clone was recorded once. J is TRBJ2-6 and V is TRBV19; TRBD1 might be the D (6 bases). CDR3 size: 16 residues. The V and J ends lost 3 bases and 2 bases respectively, with 11 bases between them. CDR1 and CDR2 from the germline V gene are LNHDA and SQIVND (reference sequence). CDR3 in DNA: TGTGCCAGTAGTATCTCCGGACAGCCTGGGGCCAACGTCCTGACTTTC. Residues: CASSISGQPGANVLTF.

The rearrangement uses TRBV30 and TRBJ2-7; perhaps TRBD2 as D (6 bases). CDR3 length: 14 amino acids. V shed 1 base and J shed 2 bases, with 12 bases lying between them. Germline CDR1 GTSNPN, CDR2 SVGIG (reference sequence). DNA for the CDR3: TGTGCCTGGAGTGAAAGGGCGGGAACCTACGAGCAGTACTTC. Protein sequence: CAWSERAGTYEQYF.

CDR3 coding DNA: TGCAGCGTTGAGGACAGGGTAGGAGATACGCAGTATTTT. It yields the protein CSVEDRVGDTQYF. V gene TRBV29-1 combines with J gene TRBJ2-3, with 8 positions matching TRBD1. This CDR3 comprises 13 residues. Germline assignment: CDR1 SQVTM and CDR2 ANQGSEA. V gave up 3 bases and J gave up 5 bases; unmatched junction bases: 4.

The V call is TRBV19, the J call TRBJ1-1, with D perhaps matching TRBD1 (6 bases). Trimming removed 3 bases from V and 0 bases from J, with 14 bases in between. This CDR3 contains 16 residues. The germline CDR1 and CDR2 sequences are LNHDA and SQIVND (reference sequence). The CDR3 DNA reads TGTGCCAGTAGTATGAGGGGGGGACCACTGAACACTGAAGCTTTCTTT. Translated, it gives CASSMRGGPLNTEAFF.

The chain uses TRBV6-6 and TRBJ2-7; 9 bases line up with TRBD2. Germline V gives CDR1 MNHNY, CDR2 SVGAGI (reference sequence). After removal of 6 bases from V and 2 bases from J, the junction contained 26 bases not matched to a gene. CDR3 length equals 21 residues. The CDR3 sequence: CASSRFPLGAGVLAGPYEQYF. The CDR3 DNA is TGTGCCAGCAGCAGATTTCCCCTGGGCGCGGGGGTCCTAGCGGGACCCTACGAGCAGTACTTC.

This clone turned up a few times. This chain connects TRBV28 to TRBJ1-6, with 8 bases lining up with TRBD1. V gave up 5 bases and J gave up 8 bases; unmatched junction bases: 11. Germline CDR1 reads MDHEN; CDR2 reads SYDVKM. CDR3 length: 16 residues. CDR3 DNA sequence: TGTGCCAGCAGTACCTCGCAGGGGGCTCGATATTCACCCCTCCACTTT. Its protein is CASSTSQGARYSPLHF.

J is TRBJ2-7 and V is TRBV6-5, with 12 bases that match TRBD2. The CDR3 covers 15 residues. V shed 6 bases, J shed 2 bases, and the junction held 5 bases outside the gene matches. Germline CDR1 and CDR2: MNHEY and SVGAGI. CDR3 nucleotide sequence: TGTGCCAGCAGGACTAGCGGGAGCGGCCCCTACGAGCAGTACTTC. It codes for CASRTSGSGPYEQYF.

This clone showed up just a few times. V and J are TRBV25-1 and TRBJ2-7; 7 bases are shared with TRBD1. Germline V gene lookup returns CDR1 MGHDK and CDR2 SYGVNS. The CDR3 is 13 residues long. Unmatched junction bases numbered 3, after V lost 6 bases and J lost 1 base. CDR3 bases: TGTGCCAGCAGAGGGGGCTGGTCCTACGAGCAGTACTTC. It specifies CASRGGWSYEQYF.

This clone has only a few counts. The V gene is TRBV5-1, the J gene TRBJ1-1; tentatively, D is TRBD1 (6 bases). Trimming left V 0 bases short and J 6 bases short, with 12 bases between. CDR1 SGHRS and CDR2 YFSETQ come from the germline V gene. The CDR3 is 14 amino acids. The CDR3 sequence: CASSLVGALAEAFF. CDR3 sequence (DNA): TGCGCCAGCAGCTTGGTGGGGGCTCTCGCTGAAGCTTTCTTT.

This clone was found a few times. The chain links TRBV30 to TRBJ1-3; D unresolved. V gave up 6 bases and J gave up 0 bases, with 6 bases separating them. The CDR3 consists of 12 residues. Per germline, CDR1 GTSNPN and CDR2 SVGIG (reference sequence). CDR3 loop: CACPYSGNTIYF. The CDR3 DNA sequence: TGTGCCTGCCCGTACTCTGGAAACACCATATATTTT.